This TCR beta chain was obtained from a study of siplizumab effects on memory and regulatory T cells. Study-level findings and limits: A mean of approximately 69% of mappable alloreactive CD4+ clones were Treg-derived with siplizumab, compared with 25% to 30% in controls. Roughly 80-96% of proliferating CD4+ or CD8+ clones lacked an assignable naive or memory phenotype.

V gave up 1 base and J gave up 0 bases, with 3 bases separating them. Germline CDR1 is SGHTA and CDR2 is FQGTGA. This CDR3 has 13 residues. Profiled with immunoSEQ multiplex PCR; TCRdb holds only in-frame clones, not every one. The repertoire holds more than 85,000 clones, with approximately 90% as singletons. Remarks on this clone: Antigen: not known.

The source is a human donor in good health. What was sequenced was Tregs sorted from blood. V is TRBV7-3 and J is TRBJ1-1; D unresolved. The CDR3 nucleotides read TGTGCCAGCAGCTTAAGGATGAACACTGAAGCTTTCTTT. Protein sequence: CASSLRMNTEAFF. The full variable domain, rest sourced from reference TRBV7-3 and TRBJ1-1, is GAGVSQTPSNKVTEKGKYVELRCDPISGHTALYWYRQSLGQGPEFLIYFQGTGAADDSGLPNDRFFAVRPEGSVSTLKIQRTERGDSAVYLCASSLRMNTEAFFGQGTRLTVV.